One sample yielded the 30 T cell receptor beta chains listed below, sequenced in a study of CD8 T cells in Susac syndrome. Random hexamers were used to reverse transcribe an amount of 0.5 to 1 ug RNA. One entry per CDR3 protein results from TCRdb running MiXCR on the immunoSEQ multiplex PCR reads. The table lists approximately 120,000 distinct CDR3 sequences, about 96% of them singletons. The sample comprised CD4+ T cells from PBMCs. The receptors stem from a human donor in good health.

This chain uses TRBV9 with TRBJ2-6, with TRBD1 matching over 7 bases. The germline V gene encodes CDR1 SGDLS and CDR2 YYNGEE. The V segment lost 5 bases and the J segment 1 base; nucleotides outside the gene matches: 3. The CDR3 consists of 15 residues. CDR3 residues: CASSVQGSGANVLTF. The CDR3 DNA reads TGTGCCAGCAGTGTACAGGGGTCTGGGGCCAACGTCCTGACTTTC.

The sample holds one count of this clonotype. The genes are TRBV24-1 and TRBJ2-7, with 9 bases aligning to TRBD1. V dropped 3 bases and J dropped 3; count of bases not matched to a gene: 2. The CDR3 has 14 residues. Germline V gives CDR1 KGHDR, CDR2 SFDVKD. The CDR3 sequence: CATSDDRGDYEQYF. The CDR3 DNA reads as TGTGCCACCAGTGATGACAGGGGGGACTACGAGCAGTACTTC.

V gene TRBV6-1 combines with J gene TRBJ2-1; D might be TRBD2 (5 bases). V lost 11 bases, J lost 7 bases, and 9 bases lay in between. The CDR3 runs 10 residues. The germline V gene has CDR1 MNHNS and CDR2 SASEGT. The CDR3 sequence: CAFGGNEQFF. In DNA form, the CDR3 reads TGTGCCTTCGGCGGGAATGAGCAGTTCTTC.

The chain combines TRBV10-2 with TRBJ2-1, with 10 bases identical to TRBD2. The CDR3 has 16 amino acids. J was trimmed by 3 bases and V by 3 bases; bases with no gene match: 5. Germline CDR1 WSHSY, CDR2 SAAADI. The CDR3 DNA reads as TGCGCCAGCAGTGATTGGCTAGCGGGGGACTACAATGAGCAGTTCTTC. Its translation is CASSDWLAGDYNEQFF.

CDR3 nucleotides: TGTGCCGTGACTAGCGCGGTGACAGTTGAGCAGTTCTTC. Encoded protein: CAVTSAVTVEQFF. This chain uses TRBV3-1 with TRBJ2-1, with 8 bases matching TRBD2. V shed 11 bases, J shed 9 bases, and the junction held 12 bases outside the gene matches. CDR3 length equals 13 residues. Germline V gene sequence: CDR1 LGHDT, CDR2 YNNKEL (reference sequence).

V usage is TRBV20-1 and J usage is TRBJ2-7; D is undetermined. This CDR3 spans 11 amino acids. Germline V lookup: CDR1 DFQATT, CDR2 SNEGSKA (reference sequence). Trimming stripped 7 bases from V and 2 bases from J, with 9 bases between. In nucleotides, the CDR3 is TGCAGTGTTCTGCGAGCCTACGAGCAGTACTTC. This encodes CSVLRAYEQYF.

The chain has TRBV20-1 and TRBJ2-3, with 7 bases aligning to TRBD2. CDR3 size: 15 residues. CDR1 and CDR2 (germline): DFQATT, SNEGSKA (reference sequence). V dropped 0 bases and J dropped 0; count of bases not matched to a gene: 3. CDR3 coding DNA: TGCAGTGCTAGAGATCAGGGACTAAGCACAGATACGCAGTATTTT. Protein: CSARDQGLSTDTQYF.

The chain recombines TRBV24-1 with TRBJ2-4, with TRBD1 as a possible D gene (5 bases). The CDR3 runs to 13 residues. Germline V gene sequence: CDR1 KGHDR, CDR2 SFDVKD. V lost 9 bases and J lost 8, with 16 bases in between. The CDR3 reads CATHRRQWHIQYF. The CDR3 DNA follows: TGTGCCACCCATCGTCGACAGTGGCACATTCAGTACTTC.

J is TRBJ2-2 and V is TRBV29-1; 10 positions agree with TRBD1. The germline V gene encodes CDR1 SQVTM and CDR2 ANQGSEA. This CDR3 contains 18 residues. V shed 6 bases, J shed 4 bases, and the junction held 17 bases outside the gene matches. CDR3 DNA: TGCAGCGTGGCGACGGGACAGGGGAGCGAGCGAGGCACCGGGGAGCTGTTTTTT. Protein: CSVATGQGSERGTGELFF.

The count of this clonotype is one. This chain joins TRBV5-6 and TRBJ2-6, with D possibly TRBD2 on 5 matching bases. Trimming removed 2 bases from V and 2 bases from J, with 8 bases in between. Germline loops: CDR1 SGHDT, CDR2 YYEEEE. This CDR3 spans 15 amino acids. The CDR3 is CASSFPGTGANVLTF. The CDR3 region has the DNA TGTGCCAGCAGCTTTCCCGGGACTGGGGCCAACGTCCTGACTTTC.

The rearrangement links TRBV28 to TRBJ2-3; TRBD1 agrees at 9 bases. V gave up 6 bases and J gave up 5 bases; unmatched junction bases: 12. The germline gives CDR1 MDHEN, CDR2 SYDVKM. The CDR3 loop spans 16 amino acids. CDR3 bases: TGTGCCAGCAGATCCCCAGACAGGGGGAACCGAGATACGCAGTATTTT. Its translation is CASRSPDRGNRDTQYF.

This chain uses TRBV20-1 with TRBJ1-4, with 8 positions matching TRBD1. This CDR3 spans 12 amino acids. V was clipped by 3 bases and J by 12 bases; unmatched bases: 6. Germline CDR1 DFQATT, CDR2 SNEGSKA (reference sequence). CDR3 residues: CSASPDRAELFF. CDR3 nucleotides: TGCAGTGCTAGCCCGGACAGGGCTGAACTGTTTTTT.

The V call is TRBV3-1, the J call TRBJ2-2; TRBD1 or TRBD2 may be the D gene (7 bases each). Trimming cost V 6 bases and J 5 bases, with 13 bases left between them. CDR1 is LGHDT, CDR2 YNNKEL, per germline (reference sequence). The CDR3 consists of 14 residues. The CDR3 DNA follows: TGTGCCAGCAGAGACAGGGAGGGGACCGGGGAGCTGTTTTTT. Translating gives CASRDREGTGELFF.

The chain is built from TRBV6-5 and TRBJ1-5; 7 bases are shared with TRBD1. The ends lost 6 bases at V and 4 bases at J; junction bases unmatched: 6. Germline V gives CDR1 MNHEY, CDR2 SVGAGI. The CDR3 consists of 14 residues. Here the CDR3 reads CASSGGQLNQPQHF. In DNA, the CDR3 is TGTGCCAGCAGCGGGGGACAGTTAAATCAGCCCCAGCATTTT.

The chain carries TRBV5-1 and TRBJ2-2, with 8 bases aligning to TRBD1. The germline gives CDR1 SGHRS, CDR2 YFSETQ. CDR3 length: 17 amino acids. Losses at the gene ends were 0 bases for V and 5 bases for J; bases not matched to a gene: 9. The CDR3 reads CASSLGRTGTRTGELFF. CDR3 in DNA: TGCGCCAGCAGCTTGGGAAGGACAGGGACTCGGACCGGGGAGCTGTTTTTT.

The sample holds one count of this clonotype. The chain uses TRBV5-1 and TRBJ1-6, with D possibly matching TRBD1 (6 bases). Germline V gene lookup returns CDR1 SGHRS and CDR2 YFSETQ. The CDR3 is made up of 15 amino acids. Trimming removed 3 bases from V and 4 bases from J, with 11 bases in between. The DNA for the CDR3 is TGCGCCAGCAGCTCACAGGGTCCATATAATTCACCCCTCCACTTT. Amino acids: CASSSQGPYNSPLHF.

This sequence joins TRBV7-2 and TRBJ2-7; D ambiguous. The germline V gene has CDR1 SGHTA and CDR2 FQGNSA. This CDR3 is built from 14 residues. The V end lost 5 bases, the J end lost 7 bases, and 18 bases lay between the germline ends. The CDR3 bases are TGTGCCAGCAGCAACCTCGGCGCCACCCCGGAGCAGTACTTC. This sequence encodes CASSNLGATPEQYF. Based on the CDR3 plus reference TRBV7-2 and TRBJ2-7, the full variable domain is GAGVSQSPSNKVTEKGKDVELRCDPISGHTALYWYRQSLGQGLEFLIYFQGNSAPDKSGLPSDRFSAERTGGSVSTLTIQRTQQEDSAVYLCASSNLGATPEQYFGPGTRLTVT.

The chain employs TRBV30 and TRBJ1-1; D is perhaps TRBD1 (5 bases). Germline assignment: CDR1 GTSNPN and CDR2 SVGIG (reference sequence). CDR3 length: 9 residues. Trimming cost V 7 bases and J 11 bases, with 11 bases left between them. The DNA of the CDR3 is TGTGCCTCCAGGGATTGGGCTTTCTTT. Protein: CASRDWAFF. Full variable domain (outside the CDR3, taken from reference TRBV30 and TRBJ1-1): SQTIHQWPATLVQPVGSPLSLECTVEGTSNPNLYWYRQAAGRGLQLLFYSVGIGQISSEVPQNLSASRPQDRQFILSSKKLLLSDSGFYLCASRDWAFFGQGTRLTVV.

The CDR3 reads CATRRTGQGEDGYTF. The DNA for the CDR3 is TGTGCCACGCGACGGACCGGTCAGGGTGAGGATGGCTACACCTTC. This chain connects TRBV2 to TRBJ1-2; a possible D gene is TRBD1 (5 bases). Germline V lookup: CDR1 SNHLY, CDR2 FYNNEI. Trimming pared 10 bases from V and 6 bases from J, leaving 24 bases between. CDR3 size: 15 residues.

This CDR3 is CASSLANVFTDTQYF. CDR3 sequence (DNA): TGTGCCAGCAGCTTAGCTAACGTATTCACAGATACGCAGTATTTT. The V call is TRBV7-6, the J call TRBJ2-3; D is uncertain. CDR3 size: 15 residues. Trimming removed 0 bases from V and 2 bases from J, with 9 bases in between. Germline V lookup: CDR1 SGHVS, CDR2 FNYEAQ.

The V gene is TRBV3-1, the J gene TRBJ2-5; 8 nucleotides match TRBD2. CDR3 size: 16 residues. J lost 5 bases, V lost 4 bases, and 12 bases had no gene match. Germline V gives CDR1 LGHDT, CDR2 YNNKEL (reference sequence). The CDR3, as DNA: TGTGCCAGCAGCCTTTTACAGGACCCGGGAGGGGAGACCCAGTACTTC. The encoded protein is CASSLLQDPGGETQYF.

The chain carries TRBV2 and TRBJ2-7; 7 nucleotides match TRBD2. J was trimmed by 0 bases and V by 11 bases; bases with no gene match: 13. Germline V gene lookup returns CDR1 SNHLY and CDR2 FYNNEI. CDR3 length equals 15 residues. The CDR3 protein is CAGGPGRGGSYEQYF. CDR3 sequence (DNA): TGTGCCGGAGGCCCGGGGAGGGGAGGCTCCTACGAGCAGTACTTC.

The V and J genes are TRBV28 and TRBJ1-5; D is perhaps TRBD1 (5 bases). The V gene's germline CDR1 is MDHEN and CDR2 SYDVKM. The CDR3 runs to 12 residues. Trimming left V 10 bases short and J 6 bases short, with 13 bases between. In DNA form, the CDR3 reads TGTGCCACCGGGGGGGAAGTTCAGCCCCAGCATTTT. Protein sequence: CATGGEVQPQHF.

In nucleotides, the CDR3 is TGTGCCACCAGCCTCGGGACTAAAGGTATCGAGCAGTACTTC. This encodes CATSLGTKGIEQYF. The rearrangement uses TRBV15 and TRBJ2-7; the match to TRBD2 covers 7 bases. The germline V gene has CDR1 LNHNV and CDR2 YYDKDF (reference sequence). Trimming removed 5 bases from V and 6 bases from J; junction bases left unmatched: 10. The CDR3 extends over 14 amino acids. Variable domain in full (rest from reference TRBV15 and TRBJ2-7): DAMVIQNPRYQVTQFGKPVTLSCSQTLNHNVMYWYQQKSSQAPKLLFHYYDKDFNNEADTPDNFQSRRPNTSFCFLDIRSPGLGDTAMYLCATSLGTKGIEQYFGPGTRLTVT.

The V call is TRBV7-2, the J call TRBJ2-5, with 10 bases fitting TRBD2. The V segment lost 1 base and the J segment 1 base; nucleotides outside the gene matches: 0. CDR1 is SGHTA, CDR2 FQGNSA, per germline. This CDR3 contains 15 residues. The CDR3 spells CASSLVAGGQETQYF. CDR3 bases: TGTGCCAGCAGCTTAGTAGCGGGGGGCCAAGAGACCCAGTACTTC. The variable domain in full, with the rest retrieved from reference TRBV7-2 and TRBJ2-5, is GAGVSQSPSNKVTEKGKDVELRCDPISGHTALYWYRQSLGQGLEFLIYFQGNSAPDKSGLPSDRFSAERTGGSVSTLTIQRTQQEDSAVYLCASSLVAGGQETQYFGPGTRLLVL.

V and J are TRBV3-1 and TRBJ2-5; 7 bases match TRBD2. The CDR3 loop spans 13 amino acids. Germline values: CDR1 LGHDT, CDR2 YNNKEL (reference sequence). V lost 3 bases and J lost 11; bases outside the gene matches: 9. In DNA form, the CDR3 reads TGTGCCAGCAGCCACCTTAGTACGGGACTACAGTACTTC. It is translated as CASSHLSTGLQYF.

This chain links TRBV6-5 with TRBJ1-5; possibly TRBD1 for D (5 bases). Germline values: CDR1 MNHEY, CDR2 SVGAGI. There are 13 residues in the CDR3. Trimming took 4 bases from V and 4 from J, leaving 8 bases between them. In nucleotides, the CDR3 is TGTGCCAGCAGTTCCCAGGGAAATCAGCCCCAGCATTTT. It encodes CASSSQGNQPQHF.

For the CDR3, the DNA is TGCAGTGCTAGAGATATTGGAACCCTACCCTTCGGAGATACGCAGTATTTT. It codes for CSARDIGTLPFGDTQYF. This rearrangement joins TRBV20-1 to TRBJ2-3; unclear D gene. CDR3 length: 17 amino acids. From germline, CDR1 is DFQATT and CDR2 SNEGSKA (reference sequence). V was cut by 0 bases and J by 5 bases, with 21 bases left in between.

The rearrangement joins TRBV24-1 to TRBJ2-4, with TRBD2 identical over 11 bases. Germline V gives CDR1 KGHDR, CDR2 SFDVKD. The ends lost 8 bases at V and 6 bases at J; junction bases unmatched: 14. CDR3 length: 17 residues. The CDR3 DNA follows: TGTGCCACCAATGAACTAGCGGGAGTCAGGGGGGGAAACATTCAGTACTTC. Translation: CATNELAGVRGGNIQYF.

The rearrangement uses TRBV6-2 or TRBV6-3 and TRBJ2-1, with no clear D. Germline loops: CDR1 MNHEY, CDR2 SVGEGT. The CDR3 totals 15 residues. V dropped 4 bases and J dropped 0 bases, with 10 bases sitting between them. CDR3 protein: CASSSYSSSYNEQFF. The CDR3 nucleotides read TGTGCCAGCAGTTCTTATTCGAGCTCCTACAATGAGCAGTTCTTC.